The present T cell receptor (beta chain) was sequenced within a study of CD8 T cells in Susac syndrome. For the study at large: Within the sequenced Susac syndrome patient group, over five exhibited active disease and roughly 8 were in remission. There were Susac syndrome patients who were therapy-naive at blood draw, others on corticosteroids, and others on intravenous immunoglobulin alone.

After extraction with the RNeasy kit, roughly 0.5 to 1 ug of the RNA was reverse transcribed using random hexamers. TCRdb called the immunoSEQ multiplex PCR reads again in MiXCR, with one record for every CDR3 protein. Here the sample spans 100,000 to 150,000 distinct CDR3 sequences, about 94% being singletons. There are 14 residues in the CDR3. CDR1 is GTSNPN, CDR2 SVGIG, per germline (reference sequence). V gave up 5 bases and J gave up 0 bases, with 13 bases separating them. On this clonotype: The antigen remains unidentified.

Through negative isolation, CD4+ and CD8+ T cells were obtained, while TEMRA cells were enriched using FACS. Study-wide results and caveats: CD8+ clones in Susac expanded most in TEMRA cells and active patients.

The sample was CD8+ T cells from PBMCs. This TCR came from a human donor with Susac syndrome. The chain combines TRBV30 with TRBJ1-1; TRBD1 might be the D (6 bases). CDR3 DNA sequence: TGTGCCTGGGGGGGCAGTTTGATGAACACTGAAGCTTTCTTT. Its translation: CAWGGSLMNTEAFF. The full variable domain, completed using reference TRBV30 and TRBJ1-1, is SQTIHQWPATLVQPVGSPLSLECTVEGTSNPNLYWYRQAAGRGLQLLFYSVGIGQISSEVPQNLSASRPQDRQFILSSKKLLLSDSGFYLCAWGGSLMNTEAFFGQGTRLTVV.